The rows below give T cell receptor beta chains drawn from one sample of a study of blood T cell repertoires in COVID-19. The data were produced by immunoSEQ multiplex PCR, yet TCRdb's version contains in-frame clones alone and is incomplete. The sample records approximately 110,000 clones, about 86% being singletons. The sample consisted of peripheral blood. All receptors derive from a woman aged 45-65 years with active or convalescent COVID-19. Both conserved end residues are part of each CDR3. The D gene is left open where the match is weak. A row's size may be missing; if present it is once, few, many or a size class.

V	J	D	size	DNA	CDR3
TRBV15	TRBJ2-7	.	.	TGTGCCACCAGCCCCGGGGGCTCCTACGAGCAGTACTTC	CATSPGGSYEQYF
TRBV7-6	TRBJ1-3	.	few	TGTGCCAGCAGCGACCCTCGCCGGACAGTTGGAAACACCATATATTTT	CASSDPRRTVGNTIYF
TRBV28	TRBJ1-5	TRBD1	.	TGTGCCAGCAGCACAGGGGAAGAGAGCAATCAGCCCCAGCATTTT	CASSTGEESNQPQHF
TRBV19	TRBJ2-2	TRBD1	.	TGTGCCAGTAGTATAGGAGGGGGCGGGAACACCGGGGAGCTGTTTTTT	CASSIGGGGNTGELFF
TRBV7-9	TRBJ1-4	.	.	TGTGCCAGCGAATTTAGGGGTAATGAAAAACTGTTTTTT	CASEFRGNEKLFF
TRBV27	TRBJ1-5	.	.	TGTGCCAGCAGTCCCTCCCCAGGGGGCAATCAGCCCCAGCATTTT	CASSPSPGGNQPQHF
TRBV28	TRBJ1-5	TRBD1	few	TGTGCCAGCAGCCCAGACAGGGTATATCAGCCCCAGCATTTT	CASSPDRVYQPQHF
TRBV7-2	TRBJ2-7	.	once	TGTGCCAGCAGCGTCAGGGTCGGCGAGCAGTACTTC	CASSVRVGEQYF
TRBV7-3	TRBJ2-2	TRBD1	.	TGTGCCAGCAGCCGCCGGGACAGGGGACCTAAGAACACCGGGGAGCTGTTTTTT	CASSRRDRGPKNTGELFF
TRBV9	TRBJ2-3	.	.	TGTGCCAGCAGCGTCGAGGGTAGCACAGATACGCAGTATTTT	CASSVEGSTDTQYF
TRBV3-1/TRBV3-2	TRBJ2-6	.	.	TGTGCCAGCAGCCGCGATGGGGCCAACGTCCTGACTTTC	CASSRDGANVLTF
TRBV19	TRBJ1-1	TRBD1	once	TGTGCCAGTAGTATCCAACAGGGGGACACTGAAGCTTTCTTT	CASSIQQGDTEAFF
TRBV11-3	TRBJ2-1	.	.	TGTGCCAGCAGCTCGACCGGGTACAATGAGCAGTTCTTC	CASSSTGYNEQFF
TRBV28	TRBJ1-5	.	.	TGTGCCGGAAACAGGGCCCAACGGCCCCAGCATTTT	CAGNRAQRPQHF
TRBV27	TRBJ1-4	TRBD1	.	TGTGCCAGCAGTTCCCGAACCCCCGGGACAGGGGTAGACGAAAAACTGTTTTTT	CASSSRTPGTGVDEKLFF
TRBV7-2	TRBJ1-6	.	once	TGTGCCAGCAGCCCTACAGGGCCCATCCATTCACCCCTCCACTTT	CASSPTGPIHSPLHF
TRBV2	TRBJ2-2	.	.	TGTGCCAGCAGGAGGGAGCTTGGAACCGGGGAGCTGTTTTTT	CASRRELGTGELFF
TRBV3-1/TRBV3-2	TRBJ2-3	TRBD2	.	TGTGCCAGCAGCCGACGGGAGGGCCCGGATACGCAGTATTTT	CASSRREGPDTQYF
TRBV11-1	TRBJ2-7	TRBD1	.	TGTGCCAGCAGCCTTTGGGGACAGGCCTACGAGCAGTACTTC	CASSLWGQAYEQYF
TRBV19	TRBJ2-7	.	once	TGTGCCAGTGGACTCTCCTACGAGCAGTACTTC	CASGLSYEQYF
TRBV18	TRBJ1-1	.	.	TGTGCCAGCTCCACAGTGTCAGCGAACACTGAAGCTTTCTTT	CASSTVSANTEAFF
TRBV5-6	TRBJ2-2	TRBD1	.	TGTGCCAGCAGCCGGGACAGGGGACGGAACACCGGGGAGCTGTTTTTT	CASSRDRGRNTGELFF
TRBV28	TRBJ1-1	.	.	TGTGCCAGCAGCCCACTCGACCGATGGAGGACGAACACTGAAGCTTTCTTT	CASSPLDRWRTNTEAFF
TRBV29-1	TRBJ1-6	TRBD1	.	TGCAGCGCCAAGACAGGGGTGGGATATAATTCACCCCTCCACTTT	CSAKTGVGYNSPLHF
TRBV19	TRBJ2-3	.	.	TGTGCCAGTAGTATCCGACCTGAGGGCGCAGATACGCAGTATTTT	CASSIRPEGADTQYF
TRBV18	TRBJ2-1	.	few	TGTGCCAGCCGCAGGGATGGGGCACATGAGCAGTTCTTC	CASRRDGAHEQFF
TRBV7-2	TRBJ2-3	.	.	TGTGCCAGCAGCTTAGGGCTTGCAGATACGCAGTATTTT	CASSLGLADTQYF
TRBV4-2	TRBJ2-3	TRBD1	.	TGTGCCAGCAGCCAAGATCTTGGGGGACAGGCCAGCCTGTATTTT	CASSQDLGGQASLYF
TRBV19	TRBJ1-2	.	.	TGTGCCAGTAGTCGAACAGCAGTCTTAGCTAACTATGGCTACACCTTC	CASSRTAVLANYGYTF
TRBV6-2/TRBV6-3	TRBJ2-7	.	.	TGTGCCAGCAGTTATGAGTACGAGCAGTACTTC	CASSYEYEQYF
TRBV28	TRBJ2-1	TRBD1	.	TGTGCCAGCAGTCTGACAGGGGGTGTTTACAATGAGCAGTTCTTC	CASSLTGGVYNEQFF
TRBV28	TRBJ2-6	.	.	TGTGCCAGCAACCTAGGGGGTGGGGCCAACGTCCTGACTTTC	CASNLGGGANVLTF
TRBV24-1	TRBJ2-7	.	.	TGTGCCACCAGCCTTGAAGTAGCCTCCTACGAGCAGTACTTC	CATSLEVASYEQYF
TRBV7-2	TRBJ1-3	.	.	TGTGCCAGCGGATTTCGGACAGCCAACTCTGGAAACACCATATATTTT	CASGFRTANSGNTIYF
TRBV28	TRBJ2-2	.	.	TGTGCCAGCATTTCCCTAAGGTGGCCCGCGGGGACCGGGGAGCTGTTTTTT	CASISLRWPAGTGELFF
TRBV30	TRBJ1-5	.	.	TGTGCCTGGAGTCGAGGGGAGGAGCAGCCCCAGCATTTT	CAWSRGEEQPQHF
TRBV28	TRBJ1-5	.	.	TGTGCCAGCAGTTTGGAGTCCCGCGGTCAGCCCCAGCATTTT	CASSLESRGQPQHF
TRBV15	TRBJ2-3	TRBD2	.	TGTGCCACCAGCAGAGCCCCTGCGGGAGGGGTAGATACGCAGTATTTT	CATSRAPAGGVDTQYF
TRBV29-1	TRBJ1-2	.	.	TGCAGCACATCTCGGGGGGGATCCTCCTATGGCTACACCTTC	CSTSRGGSSYGYTF
TRBV27	TRBJ2-4	.	.	TGTGCCAGCAGTATCACAGGGATCGGGAACATTCAGTACTTC	CASSITGIGNIQYF
TRBV7-6	TRBJ2-3	TRBD2	.	TGTGCCAGCAGCTTTCTTGGAGCGGGAGTGTCAGATACGCAGTATTTT	CASSFLGAGVSDTQYF